This T cell receptor beta chain was identified during a study of CD8 T cells in Susac syndrome. RNA totalling about 0.45 to 1 ug underwent reverse transcription with random hexamers. An immunoSEQ multiplex PCR amplified TCR beta CDR3 over 54 Vbeta and 13 Jbeta. TCRdb recomputed calls from the immunoSEQ multiplex PCR reads with MiXCR, one row per CDR3 protein. The data hold fewer than 200,000 distinct CDR3 sequences, with just under 95% observed a single time. The V gene's germline CDR1 is MNHEY and CDR2 SVGEGT. Losses at the gene ends were 8 bases for V and 9 bases for J; bases not matched to a gene: 12. The CDR3 runs 15 residues.

Specimen: CD4+ T cells from PBMCs. The chain links TRBV6-2 or TRBV6-3 to TRBJ2-1; 11 nucleotides agree with TRBD1. This TCR was sampled from a human donor in good health. The CDR3 spells CASRTPGQGGGEQFF. The CDR3 nucleotides are TGTGCCAGCCGAACTCCGGGACAGGGGGGCGGTGAGCAGTTCTTC.